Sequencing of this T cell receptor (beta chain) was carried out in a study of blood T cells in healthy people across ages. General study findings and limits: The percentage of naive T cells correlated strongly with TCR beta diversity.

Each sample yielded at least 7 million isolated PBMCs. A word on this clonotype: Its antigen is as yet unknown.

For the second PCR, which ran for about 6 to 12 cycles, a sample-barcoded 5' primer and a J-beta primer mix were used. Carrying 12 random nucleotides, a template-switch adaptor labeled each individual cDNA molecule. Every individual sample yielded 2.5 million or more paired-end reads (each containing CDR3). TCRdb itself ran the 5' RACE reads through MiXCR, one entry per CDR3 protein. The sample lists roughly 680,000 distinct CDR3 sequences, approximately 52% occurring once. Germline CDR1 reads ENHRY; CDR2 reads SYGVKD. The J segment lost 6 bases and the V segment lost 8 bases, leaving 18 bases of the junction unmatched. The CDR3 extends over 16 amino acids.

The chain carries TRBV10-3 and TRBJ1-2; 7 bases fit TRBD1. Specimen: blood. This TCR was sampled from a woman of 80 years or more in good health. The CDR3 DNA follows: TGTGCCATCTACCTCCAAGGAGGGGGCGGATTAGATGGCTACACCTTC. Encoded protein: CAIYLQGGGGLDGYTF.